This is a list of T cell receptor beta chains from one sample in a study of T cells after yellow fever vaccination. A single record per CDR3 protein comes from TCRdb applying MiXCR to the 5' RACE reads. The top ten hold 13% to 15% of the sample, which has a few hundred thousand distinct CDR3 sequences, 19% seen once. Specimen: PBMCs, collected 15 days after the yellow fever booster vaccination. The origin of the receptors is a man aged 25 to 40 who received the YFV17D yellow fever vaccine. Both conserved end residues are part of each CDR3. Each record gives: V gene, J gene, CDR3 length, CDR3 protein.

TRBV7-2	TRBJ2-5	15	CASSEAGGRFGTQYF
TRBV5-1	TRBJ2-3	16	CASRSTGGSVTDTQYF
TRBV14	TRBJ2-2	13	CASSQVNTGELFF
TRBV20-1	TRBJ2-1	13	CSGQTSGRNEQFF
TRBV15	TRBJ2-2	14	CATSREQLHRELFF
TRBV5-1	TRBJ2-3	16	CASSLDGLTSTDTQYF
TRBV6-1	TRBJ2-1	17	CASSPRGKRSSYNEQFF
TRBV24-1	TRBJ2-1	15	CATSDLGGSLNEQFF
TRBV29-1	TRBJ2-3	14	CSVSYIAGDRTQYF
TRBV9	TRBJ2-7	17	CASSARNPRTGDYEQYF
TRBV20-1	TRBJ2-1	14	CSGRLGGSYNEQFF
TRBV7-2	TRBJ2-5	14	CASSLRNTQETQYF
TRBV25-1	TRBJ1-4	18	CASSGGQGIIPMAEKLFF
TRBV12-3/TRBV12-4	TRBJ1-2	13	CASRLTGIYGYTF
TRBV7-9	TRBJ2-7	13	CASSDGRGGEQYF
TRBV29-1	TRBJ2-3	12	CSVGGGTDTQYF
TRBV5-1	TRBJ2-3	18	CASSLIARSGRGTDTQYF
TRBV20-1	TRBJ2-5	16	CSARPGQGWYQETQYF
TRBV12-3/TRBV12-4	TRBJ2-1	12	CASRFNRPEQFF
TRBV20-1	TRBJ2-2	14	CSARLAPNTGELFF
TRBV4-3	TRBJ2-2	14	CASSQEGSWGELFF
TRBV20-1	TRBJ2-5	16	CSARVYLPGASETQYF
TRBV20-1	TRBJ2-7	14	CSALGSENPYEQYF
TRBV4-3	TRBJ2-7	18	CASSQDFSGPSGAYEQYF
TRBV29-1	TRBJ2-6	17	CSVARQKPPSGANVLTF
TRBV28	TRBJ2-3	14	CASSPDRVTDTQYF
TRBV7-6	TRBJ2-1	16	CASSFLQGYLYNEQFF
TRBV5-1	TRBJ1-3	14	CASSLDRGDNTIYF
TRBV11-1	TRBJ2-6	16	CASSLVTLDGANVLTF
TRBV5-1	TRBJ1-5	13	CASSPDPYQPQHF
TRBV7-9	TRBJ2-1	17	CASSPSPAGSFLDEQFF
TRBV7-9	TRBJ2-2	13	CASSPRNTGELFF
TRBV9	TRBJ2-3	15	CASSVVSASTDTQYF
TRBV15	TRBJ2-1	16	CATSRDLSGSYNEQFF
TRBV6-2/TRBV6-3	TRBJ2-1	20	CASSYGGWAGVSSSYNEQFF
TRBV3-1	TRBJ1-2	14	CASSQLNSGHGYTF
TRBV20-1	TRBJ1-5	13	CSARGGLNQPQHF
TRBV10-1	TRBJ2-7	14	CASSLGAAPSEQYF
TRBV5-1	TRBJ2-3	15	CASSSGTRRTDTQYF
TRBV20-1	TRBJ1-2	16	CSVRSGTGTWSYGYTF